These 16 T cell receptor beta chains were all obtained from the same sample, sequenced in a study of CD4+ T cells in melanoma. The method was immunoSEQ multiplex PCR; TCRdb's version includes in-frame clones alone and lacks a portion of them. Here the sample spans about 10,000 clones, around two thirds being singletons. Sequenced material: cells from a culture (not recorded whether cultured in vitro). The receptors come from a human donor with melanoma.

The CDR3 DNA sequence: TGCGCCAGCAGCTTGGATTTCTGGAGTACTAGCTCCTACGAGCAGTACTTC. Amino acids: CASSLDFWSTSSYEQYF. The J gene is TRBJ2-7, the V gene TRBV5-1; perhaps TRBD2 as D (5 bases). The germline V gene encodes CDR1 SGHRS and CDR2 YFSETQ. Between the trimmed V and J ends, which lost 0 bases and 0 bases, there was a span of 16 bases. The CDR3 spans 17 residues.

The chain joins TRBV19 to TRBJ1-5; 10 bases map to TRBD1. CDR3 length: 18 amino acids. Unmatched junction bases numbered 17, after V lost 9 bases and J lost 3 bases. The germline CDR1 and CDR2 sequences are LNHDA and SQIVND (reference sequence). The CDR3: CASTGQGGNRVVNQPQHF. For the CDR3, the DNA is TGTGCCAGCACAGGACAGGGGGGAAATCGAGTGGTCAATCAGCCCCAGCATTTT.

The chain combines TRBV6-5 with TRBJ1-1; a possible D gene is TRBD1 (6 bases). The CDR3 has 14 amino acids. Germline V gene lookup returns CDR1 MNHEY and CDR2 SVGAGI. Trimming pared 6 bases from V and 10 bases from J, leaving 21 bases between. CDR3 sequence reads: CASRAQQGGMGAFF. Here the CDR3 DNA reads TGTGCCAGCAGGGCCCAACAGGGCGGGATGGGAGCTTTCTTT.

The V call is TRBV7-9, the J call TRBJ2-5; D is possibly TRBD2 (6 bases). The V and J ends lost 5 bases and 4 bases respectively, with 14 bases between them. CDR1 and CDR2 (germline): SEHNR, FQNEAQ (reference sequence). The CDR3 covers 14 residues. In nucleotides, the CDR3 is TGTGCCAGCAGCCGACGGGGGATAGGAGAGACCCAGTACTTC. The encoded protein is CASSRRGIGETQYF.

This clone occurred a few times. The chain employs TRBV6-1 and TRBJ1-5, with D possibly TRBD1 on 6 matching bases. Germline V CDR1 and CDR2: MNHNS, SASEGT. The CDR3 length is 13 residues. The ends were cut back, 5 bases at V and 7 bases at J, with 12 bases in the middle. The CDR3: CASSHRDGQPQHF. CDR3 DNA sequence: TGTGCCAGCAGTCACAGGGATGGCCAGCCCCAGCATTTT.

This chain connects TRBV6-5 to TRBJ1-1, with D maybe TRBD1 (5 bases). The CDR3 loop spans 15 amino acids. Germline CDR1 reads MNHEY; CDR2 reads SVGAGI. Trimming removed 8 bases from V and 5 bases from J, with 21 bases in between. Written as DNA, the CDR3 is TGTGCCAGCGCCAATCGAAGGGGAGGGCAGACTGAAGCTTTCTTT. Translated: CASANRRGGQTEAFF.

The chain carries TRBV6-6 and TRBJ2-1; D unclear. The CDR3 runs to 13 residues. Germline values: CDR1 MNHNY, CDR2 SVGAGI (reference sequence). V dropped 6 bases and J dropped 4 bases, with 10 bases sitting between them. CDR3 residues: CASRTDQYNEQFF. The CDR3 region has the DNA TGTGCCAGCAGGACGGACCAATACAATGAGCAGTTCTTC.

The chain is built from TRBV30 and TRBJ2-3; D could derive from TRBD1 or TRBD2 (5 bases each). The V gene lost 1 base and the J gene lost 0 bases, with 14 bases spanning the gap. This CDR3 spans 16 amino acids. Germline V gene lookup returns CDR1 GTSNPN and CDR2 SVGIG (reference sequence). Here the CDR3 reads CAWSGEGTASTDTQYF. DNA of the CDR3: TGTGCCTGGAGTGGGGAAGGGACGGCTAGCACAGATACGCAGTATTTT.

This chain links TRBV5-1 with TRBJ2-7; D perhaps matches TRBD1 (6 bases). V was cut by 4 bases and J by 3 bases, with 23 bases left in between. Germline-derived CDR1 and CDR2 are SGHRS and YFSETQ. The CDR3 is 17 amino acids. CDR3: CASSAGVSAGVSYEQYF. The CDR3 DNA sequence: TGCGCCAGCAGCGCCGGGGTCAGCGCAGGGGTAAGCTACGAGCAGTACTTC.

This clone was seen a handful of times. The chain's CDR3 is CASSLPKGAHPYGYTF. As DNA, the CDR3 is TGCGCCAGCAGCTTGCCTAAAGGGGCTCATCCCTATGGCTACACCTTC. The chain is built from TRBV5-1 and TRBJ1-2; tentatively, D is TRBD1 (5 bases). This CDR3 region has 16 residues. V lost 1 base, J lost 4 bases, and 17 bases lay in between. CDR1 is SGHRS and CDR2 is YFSETQ in the germline V gene.

The rearrangement joins TRBV2 to TRBJ1-1, with TRBD1 identical over 9 bases. This CDR3 is built from 14 residues. Germline CDR1 and CDR2: SNHLY and FYNNEI. The junction had 8 bases not matched to a gene; V was cut back by 7 bases and J by 5 bases. This chain's CDR3 is CASTDRGAGTEAFF. The CDR3 DNA sequence: TGTGCCAGCACTGACAGGGGGGCCGGAACTGAAGCTTTCTTT. Filled out from reference TRBV2 and TRBJ1-1, the complete variable domain reads EPEVTQTPSHQVTQMGQEVILRCVPISNHLYFYWYRQILGQKVEFLVSFYNNEISEKSEIFDDQFSVERPDGSNFTLKIRSTKLEDSAMYFCASTDRGAGTEAFFGQGTRLTVV.

This chain's CDR3 is CASRGSGSHEQYF. The CDR3 region has the DNA TGTGCCAGCAGGGGTTCGGGGTCCCACGAGCAGTACTTC. The genes are TRBV7-9 and TRBJ2-5, with D possibly matching TRBD2 (5 bases). TRBJ2-7 matches the DNA end more closely, so the J call is doubtful. The CDR3 extends over 13 amino acids. Germline values: CDR1 SEHNR, CDR2 FQNEAQ (reference sequence).

V and J are TRBV7-6 and TRBJ2-3; TRBD2 is a possible D gene (6 bases). There are 16 residues in the CDR3. The germline V and J ends were trimmed by 5 bases and 4 bases, with 19 bases remaining between them. Germline-derived CDR1 and CDR2 are SGHVS and FNYEAQ. The CDR3 DNA sequence: TGTGCCAGCAGCCAGGTGGGCGGCGGGGTAGCAGATACGCAGTATTTT. It encodes CASSQVGGGVADTQYF.

The rearrangement links TRBV29-1 to TRBJ1-2, with 9 bases lining up with TRBD1. CDR3 length equals 15 residues. In germline, CDR1 is SQVTM, CDR2 ANQGSEA. V lost 0 bases, J lost 8 bases, and 10 bases stayed unmatched. The CDR3 is CSVEDWGTGSGGYTF. The CDR3 DNA is TGCAGCGTTGAAGATTGGGGGACAGGGTCTGGAGGCTACACCTTC.

A few counts support this clone. This rearrangement joins TRBV7-8 to TRBJ2-7; D gene unclear. Germline assignment: CDR1 SGHVS and CDR2 FQNEAQ. V lost 3 bases to trimming and J lost 6 bases, with 9 bases between them. The CDR3 runs to 12 residues. CDR3 DNA sequence: TGTGCCAGCAGCTTTTTCGGCGGCGAGCAGTACTTC. Residues: CASSFFGGEQYF.

This clone was detected a few times. CDR3 residues: CASSLGDGAHPLHF. The DNA for the CDR3 is TGTGCCAGCAGCTTAGGGGACGGAGCTCATCCCCTCCACTTT. The chain combines TRBV7-9 with TRBJ1-6, with D maybe TRBD1 (5 bases). V was shortened by 1 base and J by 13 bases, with 14 bases between the two germline ends. Germline V CDR1 and CDR2: SEHNR, FQNEAQ (reference sequence). CDR3 length: 14 residues.